The 6 T cell receptor beta chains below come from one sample, sequenced in a study of T cells in Graves' hyperthyroidism and ophthalmopathy. From RNA transcripts, TCR beta CDR3 regions were amplified. First-round RT-PCR of the TCR CDR3 relied on the HTBI primer set. Using its own MiXCR run on the multiplex PCR reads, TCRdb lists one record per CDR3 protein. The sample has 600,000 to 850,000 distinct CDR3 sequences, roughly a sixth seen once; the top ten hold 16%. Sequencing was carried out using blood. The receptors here all came from a woman aged 45-59 years with Graves' hyperthyroidism that later progressed to Graves' ophthalmopathy.

This clonotype was seen many times. The chain couples TRBV18 to TRBJ2-1; D perhaps matches TRBD1 (5 bases). Per the germline V gene, CDR1 is KGHSH and CDR2 is LQKENI. V was shortened by 0 bases and J by 7 bases, with 10 bases between the two germline ends. This CDR3 spans 14 amino acids. DNA of the CDR3: TGTGCCAGCTCACCACCAGGGGTGAAAAATGAGCAGTTCTTC. This gives the protein CASSPPGVKNEQFF.

The V call is TRBV30, the J call TRBJ1-2; D is perhaps TRBD1 (6 bases). The CDR3 is 13 amino acids. With 4 bases removed from V and 4 bases from J, the gap between germline ends came to 13 bases. Germline V gene sequence: CDR1 GTSNPN, CDR2 SVGIG (reference sequence). As DNA, the CDR3 is TGTGCCTGGAACGCAGGGGTCGCCTATGGCTACACCTTC. It translates to CAWNAGVAYGYTF.

Ten or more counts support this clonotype. This sequence joins TRBV28 and TRBJ1-2, with 8 bases fitting TRBD1. V gave up 6 bases and J gave up 6 bases; unmatched junction bases: 12. This CDR3 spans 15 amino acids. Germline V CDR1 and CDR2: MDHEN, SYDVKM. The CDR3 region has the DNA TGTGCCAGCAGACCTGGAATGGACAGGGTCAATGGCTACACCTTC. It specifies CASRPGMDRVNGYTF.

As DNA, the CDR3 is TGTGCCAGTACCTTAAGTAGGACTGGGAACACTGAAGCTTTCTTT. The encoded protein is CASTLSRTGNTEAFF. This chain links TRBV19 with TRBJ1-1; D gene ambiguous. The CDR3 has 15 residues. Germline V gene lookup returns CDR1 LNHDA and CDR2 SQIVND (reference sequence). V was shortened by 7 bases and J by 1 base, with 16 bases between the two germline ends.

In its sample, this clonotype was seen many times. The chain is built from TRBV6-1 and TRBJ1-1, with D unclear. The V end was cut by 6 bases, the J end by 7 bases, with 12 bases between. This CDR3 spans 12 amino acids. CDR1 is MNHNS, CDR2 SASEGT, per germline. The CDR3 loop reads CASSYSAYEAFF. The DNA of the CDR3 is TGTGCCAGCAGCTACAGTGCTTATGAAGCTTTCTTT.

This clonotype was counted at least ten times. The chain is built from TRBV5-1 and TRBJ2-3; D may be TRBD1 or TRBD2 (6 bases each). Germline loops: CDR1 SGHRS, CDR2 YFSETQ. The CDR3 has 15 amino acids. Deletions cut 0 bases from V and 4 bases from J, with 12 bases between. The CDR3 sequence: CASSLDGGGADTQYF. Written as DNA, the CDR3 is TGCGCCAGCAGCTTGGACGGGGGCGGAGCAGATACGCAGTATTTT.